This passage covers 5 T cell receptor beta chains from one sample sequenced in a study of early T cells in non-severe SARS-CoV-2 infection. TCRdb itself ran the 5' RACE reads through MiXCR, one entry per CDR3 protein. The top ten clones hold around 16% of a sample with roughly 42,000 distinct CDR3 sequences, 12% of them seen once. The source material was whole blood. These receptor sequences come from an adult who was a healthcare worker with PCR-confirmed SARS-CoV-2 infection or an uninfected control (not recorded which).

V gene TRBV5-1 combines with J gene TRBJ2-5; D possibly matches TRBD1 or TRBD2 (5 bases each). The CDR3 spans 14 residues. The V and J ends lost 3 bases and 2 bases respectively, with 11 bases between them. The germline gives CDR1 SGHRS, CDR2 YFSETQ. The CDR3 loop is CASSSGTTQETQYF. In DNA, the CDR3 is TGCGCCAGCAGCTCGGGGACCACGCAAGAGACCCAGTACTTC.

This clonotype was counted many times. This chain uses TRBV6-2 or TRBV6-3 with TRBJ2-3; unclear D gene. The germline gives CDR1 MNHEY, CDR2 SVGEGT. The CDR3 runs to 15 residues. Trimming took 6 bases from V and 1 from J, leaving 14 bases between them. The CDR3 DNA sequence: TGTGCCAGCAGCCCCTTGGCGGTCCGCACAGATACGCAGTATTTT. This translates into CASSPLAVRTDTQYF.

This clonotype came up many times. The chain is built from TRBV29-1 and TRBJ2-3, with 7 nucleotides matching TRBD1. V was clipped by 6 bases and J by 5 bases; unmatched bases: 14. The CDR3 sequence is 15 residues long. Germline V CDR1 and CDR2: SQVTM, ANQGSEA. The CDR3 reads CSVSKTGTSLDTQYF. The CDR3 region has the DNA TGCAGCGTAAGCAAGACAGGGACATCTCTAGATACGCAGTATTTT.

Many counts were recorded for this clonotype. CDR3 sequence reads: CASSWTSGETQYF. DNA for the CDR3: TGTGCCAGCAGCTGGACTAGCGGGGAGACCCAGTACTTC. The genes are TRBV7-2 and TRBJ2-5; 11 positions agree with TRBD2. The V segment lost 4 bases and the J segment 5 bases; nucleotides outside the gene matches: 0. In germline, CDR1 is SGHTA, CDR2 FQGNSA. The CDR3 is made up of 13 amino acids.

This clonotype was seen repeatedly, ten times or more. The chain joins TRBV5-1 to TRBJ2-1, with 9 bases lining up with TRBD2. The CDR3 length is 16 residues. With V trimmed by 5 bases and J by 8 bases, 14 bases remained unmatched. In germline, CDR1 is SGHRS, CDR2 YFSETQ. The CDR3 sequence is CASSPRLAGVNDEQFF. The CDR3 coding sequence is TGCGCCAGCAGTCCGAGATTAGCGGGAGTTAACGATGAGCAGTTCTTC.